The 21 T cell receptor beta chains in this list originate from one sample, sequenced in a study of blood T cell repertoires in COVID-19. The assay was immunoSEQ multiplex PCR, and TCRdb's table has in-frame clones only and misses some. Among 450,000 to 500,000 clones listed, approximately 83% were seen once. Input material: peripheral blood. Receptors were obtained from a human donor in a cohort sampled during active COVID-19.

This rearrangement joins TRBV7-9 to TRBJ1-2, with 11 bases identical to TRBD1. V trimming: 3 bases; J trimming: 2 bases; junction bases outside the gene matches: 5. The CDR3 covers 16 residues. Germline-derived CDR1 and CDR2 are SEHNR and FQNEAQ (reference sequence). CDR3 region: CASSLTGTGGNYGYTF. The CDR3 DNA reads TGTGCCAGCAGCTTGACCGGGACAGGGGGAAACTATGGCTACACCTTC.

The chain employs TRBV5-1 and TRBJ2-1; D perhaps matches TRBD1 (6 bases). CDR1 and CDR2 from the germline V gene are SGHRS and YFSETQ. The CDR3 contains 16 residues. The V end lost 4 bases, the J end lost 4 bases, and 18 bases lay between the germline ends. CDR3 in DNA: TGCGCCAGCAGCCTTTCGATTAGGACAGAGTACAATGAGCAGTTCTTC. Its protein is CASSLSIRTEYNEQFF.

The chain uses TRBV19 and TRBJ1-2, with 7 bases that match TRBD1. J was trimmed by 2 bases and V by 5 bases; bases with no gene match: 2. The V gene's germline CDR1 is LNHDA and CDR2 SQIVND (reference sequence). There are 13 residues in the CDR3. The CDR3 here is CASSQGQNYGYTF. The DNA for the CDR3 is TGTGCCAGTAGTCAGGGACAGAACTATGGCTACACCTTC.

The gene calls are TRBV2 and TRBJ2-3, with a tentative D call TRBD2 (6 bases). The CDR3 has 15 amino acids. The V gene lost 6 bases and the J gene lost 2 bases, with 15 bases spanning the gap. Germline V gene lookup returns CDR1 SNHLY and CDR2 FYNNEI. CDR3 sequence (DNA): TGTGCCAGCAGACAAAGCGGGCAACACACAGATACGCAGTATTTT. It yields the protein CASRQSGQHTDTQYF.

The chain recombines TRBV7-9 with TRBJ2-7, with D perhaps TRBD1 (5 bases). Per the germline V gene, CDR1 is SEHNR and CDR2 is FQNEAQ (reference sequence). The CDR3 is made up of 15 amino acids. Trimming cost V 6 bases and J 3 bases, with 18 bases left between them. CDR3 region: CASSQRQRSVYEQYF. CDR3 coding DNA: TGTGCCAGCAGTCAGAGACAGCGATCAGTCTACGAGCAGTACTTC.

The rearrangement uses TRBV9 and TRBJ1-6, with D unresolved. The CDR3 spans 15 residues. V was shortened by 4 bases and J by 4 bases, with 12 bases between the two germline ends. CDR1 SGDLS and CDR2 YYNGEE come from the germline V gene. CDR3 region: CASSIGREYNSPLHF. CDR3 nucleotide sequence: TGTGCCAGCAGCATCGGACGGGAATATAATTCACCCCTCCACTTT.

The CDR3: CASSIVAPPGTDTQYF. The CDR3 bases are TGTGCCAGTAGTATAGTCGCCCCCCCGGGCACAGATACGCAGTATTTT. The chain uses TRBV19 and TRBJ2-3, with D unclear. The CDR3 extends over 16 amino acids. Trimming left V 1 base short and J 1 base short, with 12 bases between. Germline V gene data show CDR1 as LNHDA and CDR2 as SQIVND (reference sequence).

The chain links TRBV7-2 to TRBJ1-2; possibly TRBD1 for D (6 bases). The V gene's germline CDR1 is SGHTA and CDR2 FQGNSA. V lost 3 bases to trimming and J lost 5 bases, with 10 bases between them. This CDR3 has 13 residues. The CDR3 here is CASSFGQRYGYTF. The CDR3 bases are TGTGCCAGCAGCTTTGGACAGAGGTATGGCTACACCTTC.

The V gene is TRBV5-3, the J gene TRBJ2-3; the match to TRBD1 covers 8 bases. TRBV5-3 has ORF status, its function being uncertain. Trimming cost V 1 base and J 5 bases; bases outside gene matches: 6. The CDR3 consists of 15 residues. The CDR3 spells CARSLRYRGKDTQYF. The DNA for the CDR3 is TGTGCCAGAAGCTTGAGGTACAGGGGGAAAGATACGCAGTATTTT.

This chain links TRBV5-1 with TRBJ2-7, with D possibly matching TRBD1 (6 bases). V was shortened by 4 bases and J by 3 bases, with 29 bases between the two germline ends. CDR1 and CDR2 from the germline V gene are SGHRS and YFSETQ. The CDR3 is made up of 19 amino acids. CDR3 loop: CASSLSLTGTTIAFYEQYF. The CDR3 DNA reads TGCGCCAGCAGCCTGTCACTTACAGGGACCACTATTGCTTTCTACGAGCAGTACTTC.

The CDR3 DNA is TGTGCCAGCAGTCCCCCAGGGTATGCCTCCTACGAGCAGTACTTC. As protein: CASSPPGYASYEQYF. The chain joins TRBV28 to TRBJ2-7, with D possibly TRBD1 on 5 matching bases. With 5 bases removed from V and 0 bases from J, the gap between germline ends came to 14 bases. The germline CDR1 and CDR2 sequences are MDHEN and SYDVKM. The length of the CDR3 is 15 residues.

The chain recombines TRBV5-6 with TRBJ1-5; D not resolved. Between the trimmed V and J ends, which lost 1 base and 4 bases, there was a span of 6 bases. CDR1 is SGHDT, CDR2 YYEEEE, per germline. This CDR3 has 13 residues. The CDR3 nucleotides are TGTGCCAGCAGCTTGATGGAGAATCAGCCCCAGCATTTT. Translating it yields CASSLMENQPQHF.

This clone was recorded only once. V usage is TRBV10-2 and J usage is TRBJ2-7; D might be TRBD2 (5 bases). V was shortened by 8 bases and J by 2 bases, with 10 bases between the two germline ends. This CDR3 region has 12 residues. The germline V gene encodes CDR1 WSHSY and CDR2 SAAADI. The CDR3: CASEGPTYEQYF. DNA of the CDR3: TGCGCCAGCGAGGGCCCTACCTACGAGCAGTACTTC.

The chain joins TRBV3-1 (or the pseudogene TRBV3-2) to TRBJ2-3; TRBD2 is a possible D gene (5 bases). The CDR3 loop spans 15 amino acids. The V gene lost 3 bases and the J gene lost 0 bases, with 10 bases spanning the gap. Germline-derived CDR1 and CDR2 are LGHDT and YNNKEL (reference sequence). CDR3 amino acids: CASSQWRASTDTQYF. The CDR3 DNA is TGTGCCAGCAGCCAGTGGCGGGCGAGCACAGATACGCAGTATTTT.

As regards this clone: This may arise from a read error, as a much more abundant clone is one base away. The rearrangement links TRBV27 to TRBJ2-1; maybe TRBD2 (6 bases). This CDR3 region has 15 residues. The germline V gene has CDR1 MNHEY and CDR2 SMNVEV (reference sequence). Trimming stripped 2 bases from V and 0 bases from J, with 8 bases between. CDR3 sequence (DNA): TGTGCCAGCAGTTTAGCGGGGAGCTCCTACAATGAGCAGTTCTTC. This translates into CASSLAGSSYNEQFF.

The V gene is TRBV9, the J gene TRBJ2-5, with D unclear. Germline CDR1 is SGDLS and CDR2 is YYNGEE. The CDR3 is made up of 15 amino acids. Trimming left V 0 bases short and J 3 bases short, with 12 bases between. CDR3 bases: TGTGCCAGCAGCGTAGGATTGGGCCCAGAAGAGACCCAGTACTTC. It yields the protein CASSVGLGPEETQYF.

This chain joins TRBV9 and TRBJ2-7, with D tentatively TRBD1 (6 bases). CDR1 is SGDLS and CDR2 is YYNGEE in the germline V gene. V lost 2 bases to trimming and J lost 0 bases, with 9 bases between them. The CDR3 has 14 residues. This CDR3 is CASSVGDNSYEQYF. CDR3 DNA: TGTGCCAGCAGCGTGGGGGACAACTCCTACGAGCAGTACTTC.

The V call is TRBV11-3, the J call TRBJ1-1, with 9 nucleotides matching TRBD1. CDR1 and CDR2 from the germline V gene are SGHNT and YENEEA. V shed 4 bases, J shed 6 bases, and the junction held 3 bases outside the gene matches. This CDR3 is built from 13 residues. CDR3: CASSWDREAEAFF. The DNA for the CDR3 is TGTGCCAGCAGCTGGGACAGGGAGGCTGAAGCTTTCTTT.

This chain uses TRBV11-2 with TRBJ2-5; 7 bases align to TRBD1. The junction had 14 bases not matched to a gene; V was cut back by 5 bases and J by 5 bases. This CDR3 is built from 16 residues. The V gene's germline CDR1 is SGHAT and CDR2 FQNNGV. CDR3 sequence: CASSPRSRQGLETQYF. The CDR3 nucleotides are TGTGCCAGCAGCCCCAGGTCGAGACAGGGTCTCGAGACCCAGTACTTC.

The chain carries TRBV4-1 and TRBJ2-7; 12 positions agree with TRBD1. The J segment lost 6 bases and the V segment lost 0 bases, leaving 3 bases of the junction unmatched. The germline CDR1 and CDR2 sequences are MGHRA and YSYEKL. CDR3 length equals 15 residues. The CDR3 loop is CASSQEGQGAGEQYF. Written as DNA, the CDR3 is TGCGCCAGCAGCCAAGAGGGACAGGGGGCCGGCGAGCAGTACTTC.

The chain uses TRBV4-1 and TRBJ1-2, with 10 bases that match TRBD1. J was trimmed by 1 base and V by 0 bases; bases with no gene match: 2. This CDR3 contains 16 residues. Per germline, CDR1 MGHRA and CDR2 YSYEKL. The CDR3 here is CASSQEGTGVNYGYTF. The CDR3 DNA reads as TGCGCCAGCAGCCAAGAAGGGACAGGGGTTAACTATGGCTACACCTTC.